Listed below are T cell receptor beta chains from one sample, sequenced in a study of T cell responses to AZD1222 COVID-19 vaccine. TCRdb's table, derived via immunoSEQ multiplex PCR, lists solely in-frame clones and lacks some. The sample carries more than 70,000 clones, 65% to 90% recorded once. Source: peripheral blood, taken on day 0 of AZD1222 vaccination. The receptor source for this set is an adult in good health. Each CDR3 is given with its conserved first and last residue. The order of the fields is clone size, CDR3 length, D gene, V gene, J gene, CDR3 protein, CDR3 DNA. A D gene is named only where the DNA matches it firmly. Where a row states a size, it is once, few, many or the class of an expanded clone; other rows omit it.

>NA|12|NA|TRBV12-3/TRBV12-4|TRBJ2-5
CASSFTEETQYF
TGTGCCAGCAGCTTCACGGAGGAGACCCAGTACTTC
>NA|13|NA|TRBV6-5|TRBJ2-3
CAVGPFRPDTQYF
TGTGCCGTGGGGCCCTTTAGACCGGATACGCAGTATTTT
>NA|11|NA|TRBV27|TRBJ2-3
CASSFADTQYF
TGTGCCAGCAGTTTTGCAGATACGCAGTATTTT
>NA|14|TRBD1|TRBV19|TRBJ1-5
CASTDRGSNQPQHF
TGTGCCAGTACCGACAGGGGTAGCAATCAGCCCCAGCATTTT
>NA|14|NA|TRBV27|TRBJ1-2
CASSQAQGMGGYTF
TGTGCCAGCAGTCAGGCGCAGGGGATGGGTGGCTACACCTTC
>NA|15|TRBD2|TRBV7-2|TRBJ2-7
CASLKGGLAGGEQYF
TGTGCCAGCTTAAAAGGGGGACTAGCGGGAGGCGAGCAGTACTTC
>NA|17|NA|TRBV4-3|TRBJ2-2
CASSPLGGRSNTGELFF
TGCGCCAGCAGCCCCCTTGGGGGACGGTCGAACACCGGGGAGCTGTTTTTT
>NA|16|NA|TRBV4-1|TRBJ2-7
CASSTTSGTTSYEQYF
TGCGCCAGCAGCACCACCTCCGGGACGACTTCCTACGAGCAGTACTTC
>NA|13|NA|TRBV25-1|TRBJ1-4
CASTGITNEKLFF
TGTGCCAGTACAGGGATTACTAATGAAAAACTGTTTTTT
>once|15|NA|TRBV6-5|TRBJ2-3
CASGGGGGLEDTQYF
TGTGCCAGCGGGGGAGGAGGGGGCTTGGAAGATACGCAGTATTTT
>NA|16|TRBD2|TRBV5-1|TRBJ2-7
CASSLGTSGSPYEQYF
TGCGCCAGCAGCTTAGGGACTAGCGGGAGCCCCTACGAGCAGTACTTC
>NA|14|NA|TRBV5-1|TRBJ2-3
CASSLVRGTDTQYF
TGCGCCAGCAGCTTGGTTCGGGGCACAGATACGCAGTATTTT
>NA|18|TRBD2|TRBV2|TRBJ2-4
CASSELAGARWAKNIQYF
TGTGCCAGCAGTGAACTAGCGGGAGCGAGGTGGGCCAAAAACATTCAGTACTTC
>NA|13|TRBD1|TRBV18|TRBJ2-7
CASSRDRAYEQYF
TGTGCCAGCTCACGTGACAGGGCCTACGAGCAGTACTTC
>NA|13|NA|TRBV7-9|TRBJ1-2
CASSSEGVGGYTF
TGTGCCAGCAGCTCCGAGGGGGTAGGAGGCTACACCTTC
>NA|15|NA|TRBV18|TRBJ2-1
CASSPLKISYNEQFF
TGTGCCAGCTCACCACTAAAGATCTCCTACAATGAGCAGTTCTTC
>NA|14|NA|TRBV28|TRBJ2-4
CASSSTDPLNIQYF
TGTGCCAGCAGTTCAACCGACCCCCTAAACATTCAGTACTTC
>NA|16|NA|TRBV11-2|TRBJ1-2
CASSRIGGSRDYGYTF
TGTGCCAGCAGCCGAATAGGGGGATCCAGAGACTATGGCTACACCTTC
>NA|15|NA|TRBV19|TRBJ1-2
CASSSPETGGFGYTF
TGTGCCAGTAGCTCCCCCGAGACAGGCGGGTTTGGCTACACCTTC
>NA|14|TRBD1|TRBV2|TRBJ1-2
CASTSGTGRGGYTF
TGTGCCAGCACCTCAGGGACAGGTAGAGGTGGCTACACCTTC
>NA|13|NA|TRBV6-2/TRBV6-3|TRBJ2-7
CASSAGTPGEQYF
TGTGCCAGCAGTGCGGGGACCCCGGGGGAGCAGTACTTC
>NA|14|NA|TRBV7-2|TRBJ2-7
CASSLDGGTHEQYF
TGTGCCAGCAGCTTAGACGGGGGAACCCACGAGCAGTACTTC
>NA|14|TRBD1|TRBV30|TRBJ2-7
CAWSVGTGGFEQYF
TGTGCCTGGAGTGTAGGGACAGGGGGATTTGAGCAGTACTTC
>NA|14|TRBD1|TRBV6-2/TRBV6-3|TRBJ1-5
CASSSGTGQGPQHF
TGTGCCAGCAGTTCGGGGACAGGCCAGGGGCCCCAGCATTTT
>NA|12|NA|TRBV29-1|TRBJ1-4
CSVEAPNEKLFF
TGCAGCGTTGAAGCCCCCAATGAAAAACTGTTTTTT
>NA|16|TRBD1|TRBV6-6|TRBJ1-3
CASTQLGGGSGNTIYF
TGTGCCAGCACCCAGCTAGGGGGCGGCTCTGGAAACACCATATATTTT
>NA|16|TRBD2|TRBV9|TRBJ2-2
CASSATGTTNTGELFF
TGTGCCAGCAGCGCCACCGGGACTACGAACACCGGGGAGCTGTTTTTT
>NA|15|NA|TRBV5-1|TRBJ2-1
CASSFNRDPPREQFF
TGCGCCAGCAGCTTCAACCGGGACCCCCCCCGGGAGCAGTTCTTC
>NA|13|NA|TRBV27|TRBJ1-2
CASSSAQLYGYTF
TGTGCCAGCAGTTCAGCCCAGCTCTATGGCTACACCTTC
>NA|16|TRBD1|TRBV19|TRBJ1-5
CASSLPREGGRQPQHF
TGTGCCAGTAGCCTTCCAAGGGAAGGGGGCAGGCAGCCCCAGCATTTT
>once|13|TRBD2|TRBV6-2/TRBV6-3|TRBJ2-7
CASSYSARTSVRF
TGTGCCAGCAGTTATTCCGCCAGGACTAGCGTACGGTTC
>NA|13|NA|TRBV6-5|TRBJ2-5
CASRAGIQETQYF
TGTGCCAGCAGGGCCGGGATCCAAGAGACCCAGTACTTC
>NA|12|NA|TRBV11-3|TRBJ2-7
CASSRKDYEQYF
TGTGCCAGCAGCAGGAAGGACTACGAGCAGTACTTC